This T cell receptor beta chain was documented in a study of blood T cells in healthy people across ages. On the study more broadly: In model experiments, template switching was able to capture about one barcoded beta molecule for every two T cells that were present. Findings and caveats of the study: Relative to aged donors, long-lived donors carried more naive CD4+ cells and displayed higher diversity.

This clonotype was seen more than once but under ten times. The antigen is undetermined. Primers used in a second PCR of about 7 to 12 cycles were a sample-barcoded 5' primer and a J-beta primer mix. CDR3-containing paired-end reads numbered at least 2.5 million in each sample. In TCRdb, the 5' RACE reads were re-called with MiXCR into one record per CDR3 protein. Of more than 700,000 distinct CDR3 sequences in the sample, 46% were seen once. Trimming removed 4 bases from V and 4 bases from J, with 18 bases in between. This CDR3 has 16 residues. The rearrangement uses TRBV12-3 or TRBV12-4 and TRBJ2-3, with D possibly matching TRBD2 (6 bases). The TCR comes from an elderly man in good health. Sample: blood. Written as DNA, the CDR3 is TGTGCCAGCAGTTCTAGAAACCTGGGGAGGCCAGATACGCAGTATTTT. Translation: CASSSRNLGRPDTQYF.